Listed below are T cell receptor beta chains from one sample, sequenced in a study of T cell repertoires in cytomegalovirus infection. TCRdb called the reads again in MiXCR, with one record for every CDR3 protein. The sample includes roughly 240,000 distinct CDR3 sequences, about 7% seen only once; the top ten take around 6%. What was sequenced was PBMCs. These receptors were taken from a human donor in good health (CMV status not recorded). Some clones in this sample may be carry-over from other donors' samples. Both conserved end residues are part of each CDR3. Fields, in order: J gene, V gene, CDR3 protein.

j_call: TRBJ2-1; v_call: TRBV10-2; cdr3_aa: CASRRGGLINWDNEQFF
j_call: TRBJ1-3; v_call: TRBV29-1; cdr3_aa: CSVEEGNGNTIYF
j_call: TRBJ2-1; v_call: TRBV24-1; cdr3_aa: CATSDWRDSTYNEQFF
j_call: TRBJ2-3; v_call: TRBV7-8; cdr3_aa: CASSSRLAASTDTQYF
j_call: TRBJ1-5; v_call: TRBV4-2; cdr3_aa: CASSQDQGQPQHF
j_call: TRBJ1-1; v_call: TRBV4-3; cdr3_aa: CASSQDPRGKGTEAFF
j_call: TRBJ1-2; v_call: TRBV29-1; cdr3_aa: CSVEGIPGGYTF
j_call: TRBJ2-7; v_call: TRBV29-1; cdr3_aa: CSVVGDRDYEQYF
j_call: TRBJ2-2; v_call: TRBV7-2; cdr3_aa: CASRLMSGNTGELFF
j_call: TRBJ1-4; v_call: TRBV20-1; cdr3_aa: CSARDLTGPREKLFF
j_call: TRBJ1-1; v_call: TRBV19; cdr3_aa: CASRDRALIPEAFF
j_call: TRBJ2-3; v_call: TRBV27; cdr3_aa: CASSYRTSGTDTQYF
j_call: TRBJ2-1; v_call: TRBV29-1; cdr3_aa: CSVGGQEQFF
j_call: TRBJ1-1; v_call: TRBV7-9; cdr3_aa: CASSIQGGGTEAFF
j_call: TRBJ1-1; v_call: TRBV7-2; cdr3_aa: CASSPTTGEAFF
j_call: TRBJ2-7; v_call: TRBV4-2; cdr3_aa: CASSQTQDRAYEQYF
j_call: TRBJ2-7; v_call: TRBV7-6; cdr3_aa: CASSLVPLYEQYF
j_call: TRBJ1-2; v_call: TRBV7-4; cdr3_aa: CASSPRGGGYTF
j_call: TRBJ1-1; v_call: TRBV7-2; cdr3_aa: CASSLFGGKAFF
j_call: TRBJ1-5; v_call: TRBV28; cdr3_aa: CASSLPPRRWGGPQHF
j_call: TRBJ1-2; v_call: TRBV20-1; cdr3_aa: CSARVPGQGDYGYTF
j_call: TRBJ2-1; v_call: TRBV5-8; cdr3_aa: CASSLDRGPFYNEQFF
j_call: TRBJ1-2; v_call: TRBV7-2; cdr3_aa: CASSLVQASGYGYTF
j_call: TRBJ2-1; v_call: TRBV7-9; cdr3_aa: CASSYVVVTGANEQFF
j_call: TRBJ1-5; v_call: TRBV20-1; cdr3_aa: CSARDIFQANQPQHF
j_call: TRBJ2-3; v_call: TRBV30; cdr3_aa: CAWSVGGFGTDTQYF
j_call: TRBJ1-1; v_call: TRBV12-3/TRBV12-4; cdr3_aa: CASSETVNTEAFF
j_call: TRBJ2-1; v_call: TRBV7-2; cdr3_aa: CASSNLQGAGGNEQFF
j_call: TRBJ2-1; v_call: TRBV2; cdr3_aa: CASSRLAYEQFF
j_call: TRBJ1-2; v_call: TRBV20-1; cdr3_aa: CSARDPRTHQQTYGYTF
j_call: TRBJ1-1; v_call: TRBV10-3; cdr3_aa: CAIRQEPGSSTEAFF
j_call: TRBJ2-1; v_call: TRBV14; cdr3_aa: CASSQVIGGNYNEQFF
j_call: TRBJ2-5; v_call: TRBV29-1; cdr3_aa: CSVRGVQETQYF
j_call: TRBJ1-2; v_call: TRBV29-1; cdr3_aa: CSVAQGKVDNGYTF
j_call: TRBJ1-5; v_call: TRBV28; cdr3_aa: CASSFRARGGNQPQHF
j_call: TRBJ2-7; v_call: TRBV4-1; cdr3_aa: CASSQDWEGGVPYEQYF
j_call: TRBJ2-5; v_call: TRBV6-2/TRBV6-3; cdr3_aa: CATQDRAGETQYF
j_call: TRBJ2-1; v_call: TRBV11-2; cdr3_aa: CASSLSGGTGGRSEQFF
j_call: TRBJ2-7; v_call: TRBV5-1; cdr3_aa: CASSLALTGGEQYF
j_call: TRBJ2-3; v_call: TRBV20-1; cdr3_aa: CSAKTTGTSRDTQYF
j_call: TRBJ2-7; v_call: TRBV28; cdr3_aa: CASSFAGTRTYEQYF
j_call: TRBJ1-1; v_call: TRBV20-1; cdr3_aa: CSAFDRGTEAFF
j_call: TRBJ1-1; v_call: TRBV29-1; cdr3_aa: CSSRTGNTEAFF
j_call: TRBJ1-2; v_call: TRBV7-4; cdr3_aa: CASTLRVSRGYTF
j_call: TRBJ1-1; v_call: TRBV7-9; cdr3_aa: CASSSTGEWTEAFF
j_call: TRBJ2-5; v_call: TRBV7-9; cdr3_aa: CASRRQGETETQYF
j_call: TRBJ2-1; v_call: TRBV2; cdr3_aa: CASSEARGSQFF